This T cell receptor (beta chain) was identified in a study of human T cells and chemical hapten exposure. Across the whole study: Patients additionally received therapeutic doses of diphenylcyclopropenone on the scalp once a week, and this continued throughout the approximately 23-week study. Patch testing was performed with 0.01% DPC on the upper back, with reading at 6 days. Patients, chiefly female, had alopecia areata, totalis or universalis. Study outcomes and limitations: Because they had alopecia, donors may respond immunologically unlike healthy people.

Regarding time point: pre-sensitization, week 0. Treatment reported: therapeutic diphenylcyclopropenone sensitization with weekly scalp DPC. Total RNA extraction was carried out from unfractionated whole blood. As for this clonotype: Its antigen is still unknown.

From the RACE reads, TCRdb called clonotypes with MiXCR, one entry per CDR3 protein. Found here are 40,000 or so distinct CDR3 sequences, approximately 12% of them singletons; the top ten hold approximately 1.9%. Germline V gene lookup returns CDR1 SQVTM and CDR2 ANQGSEA. J was trimmed by 3 bases and V by 4 bases; bases with no gene match: 12. CDR3 length equals 17 residues. This rearrangement joins TRBV29-1 to TRBJ2-3; 11 bases match TRBD2. Sequencing used whole blood, obtained in connection with sensitization to the hapten diphenylcyclopropenone (DPC). The clonotype comes from a woman aged 40 to 55 with alopecia areata. Some clones in this sample may be carry-over from other donors' samples. The CDR3 sequence: CSVGHQTSGSETDTQYF. The CDR3 coding sequence is TGCAGCGTTGGGCACCAAACTAGCGGGAGTGAGACAGATACGCAGTATTTT.